This T cell receptor (beta chain) was sequenced during a study of T cells in Graves' hyperthyroidism and ophthalmopathy. General study results and limits: The model's output predicted ophthalmopathy at a median of roughly seven months prior to onset. Blood also carried most thyroid clonotypes expanded above 0.001.

For Graves' hyperthyroidism to be stable, ophthalmopathy could not progress within 18 months. Exclusion criteria comprised uncontrolled infection, other autoimmune disease, pregnancy or lactation. There are many counts of this clonotype. Antigen unknown. At one end the junction does not follow the germline gene, possibly because of a read error. Amplification of TCR beta CDR3 regions was performed using RNA transcripts as template. TCR CDR3 regions were first amplified by RT-PCR with HTBI primers. TCRdb independently ran MiXCR on the multiplex PCR reads; one entry per CDR3 protein. The data show 750,000 to 950,000 distinct CDR3 sequences, around 38% seen once. The CDR3 sequence is 15 residues long. Germline lookup yields CDR1 MNHNS and CDR2 SASEGT.

The TCR comes from a man aged 18-30 years with Graves' hyperthyroidism. The specimen was blood. The V and J genes are TRBV6-1 and TRBJ2-2, with D possibly being TRBD1 or TRBD2 (5 bases each). As DNA, the CDR3 is TGTGCCATCAGTGACCGATCTGGGGGTGCCGGGGAGCTGTTTTTT. Encoded protein: CAISDRSGGAGELFF.